This T cell receptor beta chain was sequenced in a study of OX40 agonist ivuxolimab in advanced cancers. General observations from the study: In the 0.1 to 3.0 mg/kg range, CD4+ and CD8+ blood T cells had expanded clonally by week 6.

The V gene lost 5 bases and the J gene lost 3 bases, with 17 bases spanning the gap. The germline gives CDR1 LNHDA, CDR2 SQIVND (reference sequence). The CDR3 sequence is 17 residues long. The method was immunoSEQ multiplex PCR; TCRdb's version includes in-frame clones alone and lacks a portion of them. This sample has about 84,000 clones, with 75% to 90% found just once. With respect to this clone: What it recognizes is unknown.

The TCR was taken from an adult with an advanced solid tumor such as melanoma, head and neck, liver or kidney cancer. The material was CD4+ or CD8+ T cells sorted from blood, obtained in a trial of the OX40 agonist ivuxolimab. The chain couples TRBV19 to TRBJ2-6, with D perhaps matching TRBD2 (5 bases). This CDR3 reads CASSLETNSFGANVLTF. CDR3 bases: TGTGCCAGTAGTTTGGAGACTAATTCCTTTGGGGCCAACGTCCTGACTTTC.